This TCR beta chain was found in a study of CD8 T cells in Susac syndrome (dated by TCRdb to 2018 to 2020). Looking at the study overall: Whether CD8+ T cell activation and differentiation in Susac syndrome was antigen driven was tested using repertoire sequencing. CD8+ T cell repertoire clonality was compared between 12 healthy donors, approximately 14 Susac syndrome patients and 15 multiple sclerosis patients. Points the paper makes about the study in general: The number of individuals in the TCR sequencing and HLA analysis was recognized as being relatively small.

High-throughput TCR beta sequencing profiled peripheral blood CD8+ and CD4+ T cells from healthy donors, Susac syndrome patients and multiple sclerosis patients. Treatment-naive patients with stable or active relapsing-remitting disease fulfilling revised McDonald criteria were used as multiple sclerosis controls. Bulk CD8+ and CD4+ T cells were purified by magnetic negative isolation, whereas CD8+ TEMRA cells were enriched by FACS. Blood was drawn into EDTA tubes, processed within 24 hours, and PBMCs were isolated by density gradient centrifugation. PBMCs intended for TCR sequencing were frozen in liquid nitrogen and were later thawed in a 37 degrees C water bath. A purity of at least 90% was achieved for sorted or isolated CD4+, CD8+ and CD8+ TEMRA cells. RNA was extracted with the RNeasy kit and roughly 0.45 to 1 ug was reverse transcribed using random hexamers. The immunoSEQ multiplex PCR assay, which covers 54 Vbeta and 13 Jbeta segments, was used to amplify TCR beta CDR3 regions. PCR amplification bias was corrected using a synthetic template baseline for primer optimization and computational correction. The published analysis was carried out like this. Reads were annotated to V, D and J genes according to IMGT and were analyzed with immunoSEQ Analyzer, with only productive sequences retained. To calculate clonality, Shannon entropy was normalized by log2 of the number of productive unique sequences and then subtracted from one. For each patient and control, public and private clones were evaluated within the 100 most prevalent clones. Susac-specific clones were defined as absent from healthy and MS cohorts, some 1,000 published viral clones and other ImmuneACCESS disease sequences. The public reads were run again by TCRdb, first through fastp at Q25 and then through MiXCR, and only productive beta chains were kept. Rows are combined by CDR3 protein, so each entry shows the most common genes and DNA. TCRdb's processing, not the authors', yielded these V and J calls. This sample is represented by some 300,000 distinct CDR3 sequences; roughly 85% of them were singletons. Jointly, the top ten make up roughly 0.22% of the sample.

A word on this clonotype: No cognate antigen has been identified for it. No clone much larger than this one lies a single base away; base qualities are absent.

CDR1 is given as DFQATT and CDR2 as SNEGSKA, both from the germline V gene (reference sequence). The CDR3 contains 13 residues, cysteine and phenylalanine counted. Here the CDR3 DNA is all that survives: 39 bases in frame from base 1. Trimming costs V 6 bases and J 6 bases, and their ends lie 17 bases apart. This TCR came from a human donor with multiple sclerosis. Sequenced: CD8+ T cells from PBMCs. The rearranged segments are TRBV20-1 and TRBJ1-1; the best D guess is TRBD1, with 5 bases matching. At the DNA level, the sequence is TGCAGTGCGCGACTTCCAGGGAAACCTGAAGCTTTCTTT. It specifies CSARLPGKPEAFF.